This T cell receptor beta chain was sequenced for a study of blood T cell repertoires in COVID-19. Study summary: T cells, B-cell-depleted T cells, or PBMCs provided the cDNA or gDNA that served as material.

Per germline, CDR1 SGHTA and CDR2 FQGNSA. V dropped 5 bases and J dropped 4; count of bases not matched to a gene: 11. The CDR3 has 16 amino acids. Original data processing: Estimated nucleated cell counts came from reference gene primer amplification. The assay was immunoSEQ multiplex PCR, and TCRdb's table has in-frame clones only and misses some. Clone size and the V and J calls come from that table; the DNA yielded D and trimming. The sample lists roughly 53,000 clones, 82% seen once, with around 15% in the top ten. The chain couples TRBV7-2 to TRBJ2-7, with 10 bases fitting TRBD2. Source material: peripheral blood. The clonotype originates from a human donor in a cohort sampled during active COVID-19. The CDR3 coding sequence is TGTGCCAGCAGCCTTACTAGCGGGAACGGGAAATACGAGCAGTACTTC. Its protein product is CASSLTSGNGKYEQYF.